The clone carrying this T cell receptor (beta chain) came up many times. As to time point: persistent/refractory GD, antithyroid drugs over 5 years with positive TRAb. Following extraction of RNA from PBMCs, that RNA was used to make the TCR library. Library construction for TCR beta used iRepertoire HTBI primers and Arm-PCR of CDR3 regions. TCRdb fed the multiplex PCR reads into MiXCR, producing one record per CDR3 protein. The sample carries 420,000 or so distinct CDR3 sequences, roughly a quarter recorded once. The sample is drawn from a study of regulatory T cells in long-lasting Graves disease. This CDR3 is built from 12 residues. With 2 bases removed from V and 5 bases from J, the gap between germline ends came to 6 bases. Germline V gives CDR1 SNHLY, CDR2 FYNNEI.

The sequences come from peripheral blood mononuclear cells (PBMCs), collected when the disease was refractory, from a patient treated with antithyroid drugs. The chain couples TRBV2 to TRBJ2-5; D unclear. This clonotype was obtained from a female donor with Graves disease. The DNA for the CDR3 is TGTGCCAGCAGTGAATTCCAGGAGACCCAGTACTTC. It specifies CASSEFQETQYF.